The clone carrying this TCR beta chain was seen only a few times. Its antigen is currently unknown. These data belong to a study of cytomegalovirus exposure and HLA in healthy donors. The study's findings and limits: Cytomegalovirus status was reportedly diagnosed by the classifier with high specificity and sensitivity. Analysis performed later found 15,000 or so TCR beta sequences associated with HLA alleles at 0.05 false discovery rate. Previous analysis showed most TCR beta V segments were productive about 87% or about 30% of the time.

Germline V gene sequence: CDR1 SGHRS, CDR2 YFSETQ. With 4 bases clipped from V and 2 bases from J, the junction kept 10 bases outside the gene matches. The CDR3 is 17 residues long. With 60 Vbeta and 13 Jbeta primers, the PCR was carried out. Measured with immunoSEQ multiplex PCR; TCRdb has only the in-frame clones, and not every one. Counted here are 130,000 to 150,000 clones, approximately 80% occurring once; the ten biggest clones make up around 4.1%. This chain uses TRBV5-1 with TRBJ2-3; 10 bases map to TRBD2. The TCR comes from a man aged 40-49 years in good health and CMV-seropositive. The specimen was PBMCs. The CDR3 nucleotides read TGCGCCAGCAGCGTGGGGGCACTAGCGGGGCCCACAGATACGCAGTATTTT. It yields the protein CASSVGALAGPTDTQYF.